The T cell receptor beta chain under discussion was sequenced for a study of cytomegalovirus exposure and HLA in healthy donors. Comments on this clone: The target antigen is unknown.

Amplification used 60 Vbeta primers and 13 Jbeta primers. Sequenced by immunoSEQ multiplex PCR; TCRdb stores in-frame clones only, minus some. The sample has some 130,000 clones, approximately 84% seen once. Study results and limitations: Cytomegalovirus status was reportedly diagnosed by the classifier with high specificity and sensitivity. The majority of CMV-associated TCR beta chains were reported as apparently HLA-restricted in a later analysis. Apart from CMV serostatus, no immune exposure information was available.

The CDR3 is 15 residues long. V was cut by 0 bases and J by 7 bases, with 15 bases left in between. Germline V lookup: CDR1 MNHEY, CDR2 SVGAGI. The receptor was isolated from a boy younger than 10 in good health and CMV-seronegative. Sequencing input: PBMCs. V gene TRBV6-5 combines with J gene TRBJ1-1, with D possibly being TRBD1 (5 bases). For the CDR3, the DNA is TGTGCCAGCAGTTACTCGGGGGGTCAGGGTGTTGAAGCTTTCTTT. This gives the protein CASSYSGGQGVEAFF.